The table lists the clone carrying this T cell receptor (beta chain) with a count of one. Its antigen is undetermined. Libraries were prepared by immunoSEQ multiplex PCR; TCRdb keeps only in-frame clonotypes and omits some of them. The sample has about 45,000 clones, approximately 90% seen once. Pooled samples include second doses given at about 4 or 12 weeks. The data derive from a study of T cell responses to AZD1222 COVID-19 vaccine. The trim removed 4 bases at V and 5 bases at J, leaving 4 bases unmatched. The CDR3 is made up of 14 amino acids. Germline V CDR1 and CDR2: SNHLY, FYNNEI. Study results and caveats: Spike-specific TCR depth and breadth grew after two AZD1222 doses. Across the whole spike, CD4 TCRs peaked at regions 160-218 and 743-854.

The V call is TRBV2, the J call TRBJ2-1, with TRBD2 matching 8 bases. This clonotype was obtained from an adult who received the AZD1222 COVID-19 vaccine. Sequencing used peripheral blood, obtained 28 days after the second AZD1222 dose. CDR3 sequence reads: CASSAQRENNEQFF. DNA for the CDR3: TGTGCCAGCAGTGCCCAGCGGGAGAACAATGAGCAGTTCTTC.